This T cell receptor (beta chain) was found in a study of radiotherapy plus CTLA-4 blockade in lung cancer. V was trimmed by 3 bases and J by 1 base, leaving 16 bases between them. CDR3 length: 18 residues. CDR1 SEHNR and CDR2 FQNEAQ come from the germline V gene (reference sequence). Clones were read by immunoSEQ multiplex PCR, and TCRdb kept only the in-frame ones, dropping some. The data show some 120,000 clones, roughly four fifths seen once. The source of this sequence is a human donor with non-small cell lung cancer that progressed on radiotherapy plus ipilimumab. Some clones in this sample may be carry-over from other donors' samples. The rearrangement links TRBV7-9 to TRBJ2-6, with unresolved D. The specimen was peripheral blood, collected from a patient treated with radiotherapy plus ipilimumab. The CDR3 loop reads CASSLAWAGSSGANVLTF. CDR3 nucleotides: TGTGCCAGCAGCTTGGCCTGGGCAGGCTCGTCTGGGGCCAACGTCCTGACTTTC.